This TCR beta chain came from a study of shared clonotypes between healthy human individuals. Study details: Donors had three CD4 naive, three CD4 memory, two CD8 naive and one CD8 memory plate apiece.

Free of recent acute infections or vaccinations, the donors were healthy HIV-negative adults. Method: immunoSEQ multiplex PCR; TCRdb's copy keeps in-frame clones and lacks some. Of about 2.4 million clones in the sample, just over 90% were seen once. This TCR derives from a man aged 18 to 29 in good health. Sequences were obtained from naive CD4+ T cells sorted from blood. Regarding subset: CD45RA+ positively selected.

CDR3 residues: CASSVKNTGELFF. Written as DNA, the CDR3 is TGTGCCAGTAGTGTGAAAAACACCGGGGAGCTGTTTTTT. The chain employs TRBV19 and TRBJ2-2; D ambiguous. Trimming pared 5 bases from V and 2 bases from J, leaving 6 bases between. The CDR3 is 13 amino acids. From germline, CDR1 is LNHDA and CDR2 SQIVND (reference sequence).